This T cell receptor (beta chain) emerged from a study of CD4 and CD8 cells across lung adenocarcinoma regions. The CDR3 length is 17 residues. With V trimmed by 3 bases and J by 2 bases, 11 bases remained unmatched. Germline V gives CDR1 MRHNA, CDR2 SNTAGT. Samples came from patients with localized non-small cell lung adenocarcinoma. TCRdb reprocessed the PCR reads with MiXCR, giving one entry per CDR3 protein. Of about 5,300 distinct CDR3 sequences detected, around 62% appear once; the ten largest clones hold about 25%. The specimen sequenced was CD4+ T cells from the center of a lung tumor. V and J are TRBV6-4 and TRBJ1-1; 8 bases line up with TRBD1. The origin of this receptor is a female donor with lung adenocarcinoma. The CD4 and CD8 labels of this study may be unreliable. The DNA of the CDR3 is TGTGCCAGCAGTGAAAAGAGGCAGGGGGCGCTAAACACTGAAGCTTTCTTT. This sequence encodes CASSEKRQGALNTEAFF.